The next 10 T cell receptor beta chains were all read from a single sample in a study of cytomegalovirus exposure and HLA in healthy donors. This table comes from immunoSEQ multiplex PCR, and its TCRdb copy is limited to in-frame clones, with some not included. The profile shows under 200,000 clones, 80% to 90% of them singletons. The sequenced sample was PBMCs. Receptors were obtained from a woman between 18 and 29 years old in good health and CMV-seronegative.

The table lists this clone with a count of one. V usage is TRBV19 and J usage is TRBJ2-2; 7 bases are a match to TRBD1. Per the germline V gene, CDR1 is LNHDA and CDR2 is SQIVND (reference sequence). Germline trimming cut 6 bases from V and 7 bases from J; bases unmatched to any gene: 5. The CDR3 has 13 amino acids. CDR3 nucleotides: TGTGCCAGTAGAAGGGGGCAAATCGGGGAGCTGTTTTTT. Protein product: CASRRGQIGELFF.

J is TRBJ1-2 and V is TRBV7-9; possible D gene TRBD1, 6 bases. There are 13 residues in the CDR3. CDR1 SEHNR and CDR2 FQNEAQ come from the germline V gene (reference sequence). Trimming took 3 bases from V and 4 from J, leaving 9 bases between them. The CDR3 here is CASSFGQPYGYTF. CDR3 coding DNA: TGTGCCAGCAGCTTCGGACAGCCCTATGGCTACACCTTC.

DNA of the CDR3: TGTGCCAGCAGCCAAGATAGAGGACTAGCGGGTAACACCGGGGAGCTGTTTTTT. This encodes CASSQDRGLAGNTGELFF. The gene calls are TRBV14 and TRBJ2-2; 11 bases fit TRBD2. Germline assignment: CDR1 SGHDN and CDR2 FVKESK. The CDR3 loop spans 18 amino acids. V lost 0 bases, J lost 2 bases, and 5 bases stayed unmatched.

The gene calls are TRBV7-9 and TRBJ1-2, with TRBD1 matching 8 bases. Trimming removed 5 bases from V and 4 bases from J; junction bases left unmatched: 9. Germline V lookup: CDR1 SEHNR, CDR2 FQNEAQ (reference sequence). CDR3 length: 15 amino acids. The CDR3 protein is CASSPGTGEFYGYTF. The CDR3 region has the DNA TGTGCCAGCAGCCCCGGGACAGGCGAATTCTATGGCTACACCTTC.

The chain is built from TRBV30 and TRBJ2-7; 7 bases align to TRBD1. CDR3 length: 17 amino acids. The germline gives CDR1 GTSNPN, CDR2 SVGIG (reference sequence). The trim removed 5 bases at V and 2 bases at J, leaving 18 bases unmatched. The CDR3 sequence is CAWGTIRPGQRTYEQYF. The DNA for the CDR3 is TGTGCCTGGGGTACAATTCGTCCGGGACAGAGGACCTACGAGCAGTACTTC. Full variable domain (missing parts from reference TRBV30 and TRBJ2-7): SQTIHQWPATLVQPVGSPLSLECTVEGTSNPNLYWYRQAAGRGLQLLFYSVGIGQISSEVPQNLSASRPQDRQFILSSKKLLLSDSGFYLCAWGTIRPGQRTYEQYFGPGTRLTVT.

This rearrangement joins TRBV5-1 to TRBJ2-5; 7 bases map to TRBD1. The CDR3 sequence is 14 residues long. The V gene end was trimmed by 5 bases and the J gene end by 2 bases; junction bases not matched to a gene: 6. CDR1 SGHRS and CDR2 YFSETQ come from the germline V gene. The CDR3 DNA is TGCGCCAGCAGTCTTGGACAGGTTCAAGAGACCCAGTACTTC. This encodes CASSLGQVQETQYF.

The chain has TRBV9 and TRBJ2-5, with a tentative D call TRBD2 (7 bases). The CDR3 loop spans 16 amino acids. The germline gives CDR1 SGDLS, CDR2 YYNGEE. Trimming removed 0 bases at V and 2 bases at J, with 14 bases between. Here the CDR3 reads CASSVGGGGPQETQYF. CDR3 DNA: TGTGCCAGCAGCGTAGGAGGCGGGGGCCCTCAAGAGACCCAGTACTTC. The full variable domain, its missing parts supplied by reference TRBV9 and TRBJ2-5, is DSGVTQTPKHLITATGQRVTLRCSPRSGDLSVYWYQQSLDQGLQFLIQYYNGEERAKGNILERFSAQQFPDLHSELNLSSLELGDSALYFCASSVGGGGPQETQYFGPGTRLLVL.

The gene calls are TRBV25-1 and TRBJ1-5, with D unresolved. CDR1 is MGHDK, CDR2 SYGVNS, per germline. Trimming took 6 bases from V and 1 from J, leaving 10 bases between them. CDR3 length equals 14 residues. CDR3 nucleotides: TGTGCCAGCAGGCCCCGGTTGAGCAATCAGCCCCAGCATTTT. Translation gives CASRPRLSNQPQHF.

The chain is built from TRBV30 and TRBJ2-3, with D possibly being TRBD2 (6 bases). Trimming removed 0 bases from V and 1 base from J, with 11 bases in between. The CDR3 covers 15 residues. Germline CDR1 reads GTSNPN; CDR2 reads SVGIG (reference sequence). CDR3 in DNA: TGTGCCTGGAGTGTACGGGCTAGCGGCACAGATACGCAGTATTTT. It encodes CAWSVRASGTDTQYF.

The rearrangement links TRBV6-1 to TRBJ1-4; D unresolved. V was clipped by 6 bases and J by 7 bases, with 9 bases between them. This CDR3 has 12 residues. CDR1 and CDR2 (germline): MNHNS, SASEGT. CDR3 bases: TGTGCCAGCAGGGAGCTCCGTGAAAAACTGTTTTTT. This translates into CASRELREKLFF.